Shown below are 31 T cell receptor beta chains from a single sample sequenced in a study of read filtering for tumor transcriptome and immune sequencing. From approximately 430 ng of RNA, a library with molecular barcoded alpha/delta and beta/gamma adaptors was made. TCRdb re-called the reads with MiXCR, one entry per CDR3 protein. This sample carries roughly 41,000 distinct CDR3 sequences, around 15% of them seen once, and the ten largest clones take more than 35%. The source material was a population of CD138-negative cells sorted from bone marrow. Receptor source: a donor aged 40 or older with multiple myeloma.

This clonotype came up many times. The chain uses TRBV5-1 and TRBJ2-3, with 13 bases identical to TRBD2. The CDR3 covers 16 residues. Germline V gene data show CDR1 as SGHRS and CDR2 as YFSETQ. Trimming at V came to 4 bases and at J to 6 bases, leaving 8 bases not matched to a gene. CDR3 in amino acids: CASSTTSGRASDTQYF. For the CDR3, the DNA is TGCGCCAGCAGCACCACTAGCGGGAGGGCCTCGGATACGCAGTATTTT.

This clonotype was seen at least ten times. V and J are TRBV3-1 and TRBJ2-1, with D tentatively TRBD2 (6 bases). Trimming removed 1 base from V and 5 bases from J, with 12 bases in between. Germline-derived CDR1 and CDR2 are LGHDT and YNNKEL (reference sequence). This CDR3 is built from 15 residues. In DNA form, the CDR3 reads TGTGCCAGCAGCCAAGCACTAGCTGTCGACAATGAGCAGTTCTTC. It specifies CASSQALAVDNEQFF.

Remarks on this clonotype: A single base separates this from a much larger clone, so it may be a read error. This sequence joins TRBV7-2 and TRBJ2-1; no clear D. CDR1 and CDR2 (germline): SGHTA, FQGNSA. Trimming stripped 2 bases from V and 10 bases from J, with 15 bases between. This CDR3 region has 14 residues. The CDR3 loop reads CASSLSPSTYEQFF. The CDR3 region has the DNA TGTGCCAGCAGCTTATCCCCCTCCACCTACGAGCAGTTCTTC.

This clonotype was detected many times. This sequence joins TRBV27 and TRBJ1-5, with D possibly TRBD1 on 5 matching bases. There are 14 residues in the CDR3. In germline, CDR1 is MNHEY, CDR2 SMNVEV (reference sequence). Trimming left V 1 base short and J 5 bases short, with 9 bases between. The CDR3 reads CASSLLGRDQPQHF. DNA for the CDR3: TGTGCCAGCAGTTTATTGGGGCGAGATCAGCCCCAGCATTTT.

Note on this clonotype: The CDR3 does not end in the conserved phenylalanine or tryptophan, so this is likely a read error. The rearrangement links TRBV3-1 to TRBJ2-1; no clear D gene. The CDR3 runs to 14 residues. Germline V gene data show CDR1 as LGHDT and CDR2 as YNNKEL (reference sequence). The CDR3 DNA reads TGCGCCAGCAGCCACTCATCCTCCTACAATGAGCAGTTCCTC. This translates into CASSHSSSYNEQFL.

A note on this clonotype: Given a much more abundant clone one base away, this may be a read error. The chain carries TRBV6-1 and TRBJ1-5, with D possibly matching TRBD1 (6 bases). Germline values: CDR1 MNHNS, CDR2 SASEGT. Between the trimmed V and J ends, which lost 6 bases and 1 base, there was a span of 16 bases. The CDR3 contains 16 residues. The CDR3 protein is CASREHGGESNQPQHF. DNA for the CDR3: TGTGCCAGCAGAGAACACGGGGGCGAAAGCAATCAGCCCCAGCATTTT.

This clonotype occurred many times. CDR3 bases: TGCAGCGTAGGCGGAGTTAGCGGAAAAGTGTACAATGAGCAGTTCTTC. It codes for CSVGGVSGKVYNEQFF. This sequence joins TRBV29-1 and TRBJ2-1; D possibly corresponds to TRBD2 (6 bases). Germline values: CDR1 SQVTM, CDR2 ANQGSEA. Trimming removed 6 bases from V and 4 bases from J, with 22 bases in between. The CDR3 loop spans 16 amino acids.

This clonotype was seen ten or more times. The CDR3 sequence is CASSLERASYNEQFF. In DNA, the CDR3 is TGCGCCAGCAGCTTGGAAAGGGCGTCCTACAATGAGCAGTTCTTC. The rearrangement uses TRBV5-1 and TRBJ2-1; D unresolved. The V end was cut by 0 bases, the J end by 1 base, with 8 bases between. This CDR3 contains 15 residues. CDR1 and CDR2 from the germline V gene are SGHRS and YFSETQ.

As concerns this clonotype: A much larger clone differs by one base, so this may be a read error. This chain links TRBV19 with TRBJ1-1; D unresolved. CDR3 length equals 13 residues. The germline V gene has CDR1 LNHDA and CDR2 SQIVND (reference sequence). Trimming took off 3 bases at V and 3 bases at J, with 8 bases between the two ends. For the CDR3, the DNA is TGTGCCAGTAGTATGGATGGGGACACTGAAGCTTTCTTT. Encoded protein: CASSMDGDTEAFF.

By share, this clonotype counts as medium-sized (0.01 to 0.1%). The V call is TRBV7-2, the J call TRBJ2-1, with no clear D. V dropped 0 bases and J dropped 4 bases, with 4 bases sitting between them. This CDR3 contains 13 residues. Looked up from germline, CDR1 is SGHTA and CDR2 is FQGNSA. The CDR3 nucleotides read TGTGCCAGCAGCTTAGCGCGGTACAATGAGCAGTTCTTC. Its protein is CASSLARYNEQFF.

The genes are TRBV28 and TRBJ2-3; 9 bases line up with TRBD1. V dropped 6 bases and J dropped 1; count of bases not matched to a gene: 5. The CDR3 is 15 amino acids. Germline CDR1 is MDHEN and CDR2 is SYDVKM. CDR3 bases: TGTGCCAGCAGACAGAGGACAGGGGGCACAGATACGCAGTATTTT. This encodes CASRQRTGGTDTQYF.

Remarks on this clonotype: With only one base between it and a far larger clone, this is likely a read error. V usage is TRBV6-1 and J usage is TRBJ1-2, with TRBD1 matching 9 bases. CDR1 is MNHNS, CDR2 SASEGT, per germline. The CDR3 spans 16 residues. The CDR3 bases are TGTGCCAGCAGTCCGGTGACCGGGACAGGGAGCTATGGCTGCACCTTC. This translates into CASSPVTGTGSYGCTF.

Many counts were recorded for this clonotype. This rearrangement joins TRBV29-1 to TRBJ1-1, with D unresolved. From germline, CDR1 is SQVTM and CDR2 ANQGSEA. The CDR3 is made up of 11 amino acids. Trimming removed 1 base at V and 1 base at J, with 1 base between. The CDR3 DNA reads TGCAGCGTTGAAGGGAACACTGAAGCTTTCTTT. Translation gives CSVEGNTEAFF.

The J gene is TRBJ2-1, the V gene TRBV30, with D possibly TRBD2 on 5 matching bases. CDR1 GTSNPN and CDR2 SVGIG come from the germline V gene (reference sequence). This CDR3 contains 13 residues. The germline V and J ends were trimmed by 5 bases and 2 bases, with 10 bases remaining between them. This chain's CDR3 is CAWGSGAYNEQFF. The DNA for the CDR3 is TGTGCCTGGGGGAGCGGTGCCTACAATGAGCAGTTCTTC.

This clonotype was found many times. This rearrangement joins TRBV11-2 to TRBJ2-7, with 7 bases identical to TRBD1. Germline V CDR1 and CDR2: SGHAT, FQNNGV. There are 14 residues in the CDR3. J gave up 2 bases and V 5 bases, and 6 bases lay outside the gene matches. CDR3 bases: TGTGCCAGCAGCCTGGGACAGACCGCCTACGAGCAGTACTTC. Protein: CASSLGQTAYEQYF.

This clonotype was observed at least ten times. The CDR3 DNA sequence: TGTGCCAGCAGTTACACAGGGAAGGGCACTGAAGCTTTCTTT. Its protein is CASSYTGKGTEAFF. The chain joins TRBV6-5 to TRBJ1-1, with a weak D call TRBD1 (6 bases). Germline V gene sequence: CDR1 MNHEY, CDR2 SVGAGI. Trimming took 2 bases from V and 4 from J, leaving 11 bases between them. The CDR3 spans 14 residues.

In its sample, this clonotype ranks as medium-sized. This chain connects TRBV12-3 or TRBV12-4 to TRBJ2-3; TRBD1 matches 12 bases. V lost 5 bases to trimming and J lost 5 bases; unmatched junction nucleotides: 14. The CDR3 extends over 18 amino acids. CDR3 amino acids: CASSPFRDRGQSGDTQYF. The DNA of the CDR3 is TGTGCCAGCAGTCCGTTCCGGGACAGGGGGCAAAGTGGAGATACGCAGTATTTT.

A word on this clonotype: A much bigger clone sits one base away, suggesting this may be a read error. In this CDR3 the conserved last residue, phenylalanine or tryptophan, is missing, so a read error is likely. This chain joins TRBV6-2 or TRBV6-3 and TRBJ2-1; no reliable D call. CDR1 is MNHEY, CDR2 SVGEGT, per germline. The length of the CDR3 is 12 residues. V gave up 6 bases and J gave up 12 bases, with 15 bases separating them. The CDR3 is CASSPAKVGQFL. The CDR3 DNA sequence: TGTGCCAGCAGCCCCGCAAAGGTAGGGCAGTTCCTC.

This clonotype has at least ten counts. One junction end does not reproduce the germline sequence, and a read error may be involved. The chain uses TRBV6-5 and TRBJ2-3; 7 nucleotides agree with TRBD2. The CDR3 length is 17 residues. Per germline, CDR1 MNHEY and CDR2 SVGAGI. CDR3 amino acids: CASSYFRLARYTDTQYF. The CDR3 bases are TGTGCCAGCAGTTACTTCCGACTAGCCCGCTACACAGATACGCAATATTTT.

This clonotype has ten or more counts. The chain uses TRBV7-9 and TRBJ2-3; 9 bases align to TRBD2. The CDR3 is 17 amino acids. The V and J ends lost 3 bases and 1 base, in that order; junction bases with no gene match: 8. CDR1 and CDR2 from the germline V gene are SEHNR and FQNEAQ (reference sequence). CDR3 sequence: CASSFSGSRDGTDTQYF. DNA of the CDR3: TGTGCCAGCAGCTTTAGCGGGAGTCGGGACGGCACAGATACGCAGTATTTT.

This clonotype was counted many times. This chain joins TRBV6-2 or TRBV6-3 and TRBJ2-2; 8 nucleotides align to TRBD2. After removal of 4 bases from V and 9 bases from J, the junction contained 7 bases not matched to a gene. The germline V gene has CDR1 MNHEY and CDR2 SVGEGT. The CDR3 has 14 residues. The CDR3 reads CASSLAGGGRELFF. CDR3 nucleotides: TGTGCCAGCAGTTTGGCGGGGGGAGGGCGGGAGCTGTTTTTT.

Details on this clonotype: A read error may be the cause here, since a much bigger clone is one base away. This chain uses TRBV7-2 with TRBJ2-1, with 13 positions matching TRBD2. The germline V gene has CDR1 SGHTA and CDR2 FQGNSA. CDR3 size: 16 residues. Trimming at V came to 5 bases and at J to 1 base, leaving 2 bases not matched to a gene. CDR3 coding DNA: TGTGCCAGCAGCACTAGCGGGAGGGCTTCCTACAATGAGCAGTTCTTC. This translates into CASSTSGRASYNEQFF.

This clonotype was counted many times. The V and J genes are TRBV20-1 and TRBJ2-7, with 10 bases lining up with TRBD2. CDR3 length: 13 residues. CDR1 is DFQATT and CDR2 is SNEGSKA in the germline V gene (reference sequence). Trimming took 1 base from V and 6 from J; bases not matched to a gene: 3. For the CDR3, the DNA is TGCAGTGCTAGAGGGGGACTAGCGACCGAGCAGTACTTC. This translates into CSARGGLATEQYF.

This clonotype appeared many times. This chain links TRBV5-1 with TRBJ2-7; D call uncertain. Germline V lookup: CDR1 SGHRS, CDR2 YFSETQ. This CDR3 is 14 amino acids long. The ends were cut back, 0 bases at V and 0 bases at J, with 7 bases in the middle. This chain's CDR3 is CASSLEESSYEQYF. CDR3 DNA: TGCGCCAGCAGCTTGGAGGAGTCCTCCTACGAGCAGTACTTC.

In nucleotides, the CDR3 is TGTGCCAGCAGCGTAGGTCCCCATGAAGATACGCAGTATTTT. Translation: CASSVGPHEDTQYF. The chain employs TRBV9 and TRBJ2-3; no definite D call. Between the trimmed V and J ends, which lost 0 bases and 5 bases, there was a span of 10 bases. Germline lookup yields CDR1 SGDLS and CDR2 YYNGEE. This CDR3 has 14 amino acids.

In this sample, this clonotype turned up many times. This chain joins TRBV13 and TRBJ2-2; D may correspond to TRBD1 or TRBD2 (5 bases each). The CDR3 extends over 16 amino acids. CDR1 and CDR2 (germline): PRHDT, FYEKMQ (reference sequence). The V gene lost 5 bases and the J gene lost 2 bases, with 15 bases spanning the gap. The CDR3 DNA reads TGTGCCAGCAGCCCCGGGACCTCCAGAAACACCGGGGAGCTGTTTTTT. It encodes CASSPGTSRNTGELFF.

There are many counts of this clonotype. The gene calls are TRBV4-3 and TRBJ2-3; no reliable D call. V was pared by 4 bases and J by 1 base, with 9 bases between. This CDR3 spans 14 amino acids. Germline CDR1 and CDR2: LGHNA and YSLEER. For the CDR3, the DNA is TGCGCCAGCAGCCGTGATGTAGGCACAGATACGCAGTATTTT. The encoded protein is CASSRDVGTDTQYF.

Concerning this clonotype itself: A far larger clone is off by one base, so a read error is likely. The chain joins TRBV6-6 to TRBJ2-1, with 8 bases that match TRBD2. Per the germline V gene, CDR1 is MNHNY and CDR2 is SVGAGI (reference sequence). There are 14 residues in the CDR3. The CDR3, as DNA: TGTGCCAGCAGATTGGGACTAGATCTAAATGAGCAGTCCTTC. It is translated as CASRLGLDLNEQSF.

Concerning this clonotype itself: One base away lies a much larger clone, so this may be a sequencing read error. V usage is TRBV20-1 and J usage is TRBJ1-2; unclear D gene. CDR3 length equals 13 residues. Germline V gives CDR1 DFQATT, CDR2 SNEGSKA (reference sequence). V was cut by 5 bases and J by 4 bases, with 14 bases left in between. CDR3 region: CSAPPSDGYGYTF. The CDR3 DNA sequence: TGCAGTGCTCCTCCGTCAGATGGCTATGGCTACACCTTC.

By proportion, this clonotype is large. The CDR3 DNA is TGTGCCAGCAGCTTAGGGCCCTCAGGGAATGAGCAGTTCTTC. It is translated as CASSLGPSGNEQFF. This sequence joins TRBV7-2 and TRBJ2-1, with a tentative D call TRBD1 (5 bases). The CDR3 covers 14 residues. CDR1 is SGHTA and CDR2 is FQGNSA in the germline V gene. The ends were cut back, 1 base at V and 7 bases at J, with 11 bases in the middle.

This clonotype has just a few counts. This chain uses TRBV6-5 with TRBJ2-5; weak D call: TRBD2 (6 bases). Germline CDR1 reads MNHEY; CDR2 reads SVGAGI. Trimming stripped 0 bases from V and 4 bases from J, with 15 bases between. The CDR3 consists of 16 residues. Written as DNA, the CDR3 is TGTGCCAGCAGTTACTCGGGGCCGGGAGTAGGAGAGACCCAGTACTTC. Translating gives CASSYSGPGVGETQYF.